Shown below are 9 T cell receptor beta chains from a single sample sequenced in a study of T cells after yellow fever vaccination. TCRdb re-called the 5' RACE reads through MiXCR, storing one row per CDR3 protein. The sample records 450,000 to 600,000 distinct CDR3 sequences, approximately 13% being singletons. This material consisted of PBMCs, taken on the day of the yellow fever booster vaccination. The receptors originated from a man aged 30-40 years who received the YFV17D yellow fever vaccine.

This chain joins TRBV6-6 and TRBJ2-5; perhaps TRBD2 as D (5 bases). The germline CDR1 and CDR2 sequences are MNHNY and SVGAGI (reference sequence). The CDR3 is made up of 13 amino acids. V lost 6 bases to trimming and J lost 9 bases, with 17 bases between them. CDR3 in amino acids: CASSQTREGSQYF. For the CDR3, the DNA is TGTGCCAGCAGCCAAACTAGGGAAGGGTCCCAGTACTTC.

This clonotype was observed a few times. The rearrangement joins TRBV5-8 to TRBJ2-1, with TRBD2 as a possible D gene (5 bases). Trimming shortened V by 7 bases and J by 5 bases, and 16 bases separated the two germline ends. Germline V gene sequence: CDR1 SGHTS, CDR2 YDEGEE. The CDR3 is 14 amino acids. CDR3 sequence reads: CASRRASENNEQFF. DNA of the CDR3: TGTGCCAGCCGGCGGGCGTCGGAGAACAATGAGCAGTTCTTC.

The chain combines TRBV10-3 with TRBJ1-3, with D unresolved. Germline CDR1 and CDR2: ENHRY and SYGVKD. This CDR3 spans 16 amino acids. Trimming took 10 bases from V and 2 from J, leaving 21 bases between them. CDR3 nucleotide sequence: TGTGCCACACGCGAACCAGGAACCGGGGCTGGAAACACCATATATTTT. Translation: CATREPGTGAGNTIYF.

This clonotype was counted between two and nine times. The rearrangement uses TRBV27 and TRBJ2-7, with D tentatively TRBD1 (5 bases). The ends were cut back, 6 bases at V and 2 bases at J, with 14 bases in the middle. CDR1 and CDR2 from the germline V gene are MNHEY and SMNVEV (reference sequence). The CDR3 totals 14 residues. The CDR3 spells CASRSRVVAYEQYF. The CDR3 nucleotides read TGTGCCAGCAGGAGCAGGGTGGTGGCCTACGAGCAGTACTTC.

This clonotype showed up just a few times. This chain's CDR3 is CASSLGWDQPQHF. The CDR3 DNA reads as TGTGCCAGCAGCTTAGGTTGGGACCAGCCCCAGCATTTT. The V call is TRBV7-2, the J call TRBJ1-5; a weak D match, TRBD1 (5 bases). Germline lookup yields CDR1 SGHTA and CDR2 FQGNSA. V was cut by 1 base and J by 7 bases, with 8 bases left in between. This CDR3 has 13 amino acids. The full variable domain, rest sourced from reference TRBV7-2 and TRBJ1-5, is GAGVSQSPSNKVTEKGKDVELRCDPISGHTALYWYRQSLGQGLEFLIYFQGNSAPDKSGLPSDRFSAERTGGSVSTLTIQRTQQEDSAVYLCASSLGWDQPQHFGDGTRLSIL.

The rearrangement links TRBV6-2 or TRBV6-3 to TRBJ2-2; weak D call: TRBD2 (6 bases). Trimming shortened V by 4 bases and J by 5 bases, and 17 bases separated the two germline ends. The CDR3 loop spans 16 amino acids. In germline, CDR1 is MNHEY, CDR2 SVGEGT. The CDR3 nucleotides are TGTGCCAGCAGTTTGGCGCGGGGACTTAGTACCGGGGAGCTGTTTTTT. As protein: CASSLARGLSTGELFF.

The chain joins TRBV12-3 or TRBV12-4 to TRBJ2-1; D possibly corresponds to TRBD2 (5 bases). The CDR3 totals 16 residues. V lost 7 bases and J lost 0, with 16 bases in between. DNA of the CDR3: TGTGCCAGCAACGCTCTAGCTCACAGCTCCTACAATGAGCAGTTCTTC. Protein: CASNALAHSSYNEQFF.

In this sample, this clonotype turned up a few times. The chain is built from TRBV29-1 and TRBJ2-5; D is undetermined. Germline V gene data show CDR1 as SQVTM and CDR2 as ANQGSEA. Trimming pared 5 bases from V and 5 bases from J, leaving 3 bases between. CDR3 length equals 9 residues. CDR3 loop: CSVRETQYF. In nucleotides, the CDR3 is TGCAGCGTTAGGGAGACCCAGTACTTC.

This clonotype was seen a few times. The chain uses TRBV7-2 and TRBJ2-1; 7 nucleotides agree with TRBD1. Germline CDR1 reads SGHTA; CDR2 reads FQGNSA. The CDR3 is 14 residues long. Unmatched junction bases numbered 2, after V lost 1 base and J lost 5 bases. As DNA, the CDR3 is TGTGCCAGCAGCTTAGGGACAGGCCACAATGAGCAGTTCTTC. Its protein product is CASSLGTGHNEQFF.